This T cell receptor (beta chain) is drawn from a study of cytomegalovirus exposure and HLA in healthy donors. Both 60 Vbeta primers and 13 Jbeta primers went into the PCR. Profiled with immunoSEQ multiplex PCR; TCRdb holds only in-frame clones, not every one. The table for this sample gives roughly 120,000 clones. Germline V CDR1 and CDR2: MNHEY, SMNVEV (reference sequence). The germline V and J ends were trimmed by 3 bases and 2 bases, with 8 bases remaining between them. There are 13 residues in the CDR3. The source is a man in his forties or fifties in good health and CMV-seropositive. The genes are TRBV27 and TRBJ2-7; D unclear. Sequenced material: PBMCs. The CDR3 reads CASSFSRTYEQYF. CDR3 in DNA: TGTGCCAGCAGTTTCTCCAGAACCTACGAGCAGTACTTC.